The rows below give T cell receptor beta chains drawn from one sample of a study of T cells in Graves' hyperthyroidism and ophthalmopathy. TCRdb reprocessed the multiplex PCR reads with MiXCR, giving one entry per CDR3 protein. Of hundreds of thousands of distinct CDR3 sequences listed, 12% to 15% are singletons. Sequencing was performed on blood. These TCRs come from a woman aged 18 to 35 with Graves' hyperthyroidism. Each CDR3 is given with its conserved first and last residue. D genes are given only for firm matches. For some rows the clone size is stated as once, few or many, or as a class when expanded; others skip it.

D gene: TRBD1; J gene: TRBJ2-1; V gene: TRBV4-3; clone size: .; CDR3 protein: CASSPQQDRADEQFF; CDR3 DNA: TGCGCCAGCAGCCCCCAGCAGGACAGGGCTGATGAGCAGTTCTTC
D gene: .; J gene: TRBJ1-2; V gene: TRBV28; clone size: many; CDR3 protein: CGVEEYGYTF; CDR3 DNA: TGTGGGGTCGAGGAGTATGGCTACACCTTC
D gene: TRBD1; J gene: TRBJ2-6; V gene: TRBV27; clone size: .; CDR3 protein: CASTPRTGGPGANVLTF; CDR3 DNA: TGTGCCAGCACCCCCAGGACAGGGGGGCCTGGGGCCAACGTCCTGACTTTC
D gene: .; J gene: TRBJ1-3; V gene: TRBV20-1; clone size: many; CDR3 protein: CSASIRPTESGNTIYF; CDR3 DNA: TGCAGTGCTAGTATCCGACCTACCGAATCTGGAAACACCATATATTTT
D gene: TRBD2; J gene: TRBJ2-3; V gene: TRBV7-9; clone size: many; CDR3 protein: CASSLGLAGSADTQYF; CDR3 DNA: TGTGCCAGCAGCTTAGGACTAGCGGGAAGTGCAGATACGCAGTATTTT
D gene: .; J gene: TRBJ2-6; V gene: TRBV19; clone size: .; CDR3 protein: CASNPRFSGANVLTF; CDR3 DNA: TGTGCCAGTAACCCACGTTTCTCTGGGGCCAACGTCCTGACTTTC
D gene: TRBD2; J gene: TRBJ2-1; V gene: TRBV20-1; clone size: many; CDR3 protein: CSAFATSVNEQFF; CDR3 DNA: TGCAGTGCTTTCGCGACTAGCGTCAATGAGCAGTTCTTC
D gene: TRBD2; J gene: TRBJ2-4; V gene: TRBV20-1; clone size: few; CDR3 protein: CSADLGLAGTKNIQYF; CDR3 DNA: TGCAGTGCTGACCTTGGACTAGCGGGTACCAAAAACATTCAGTACTTC
D gene: .; J gene: TRBJ2-2; V gene: TRBV20-1; clone size: .; CDR3 protein: CSIFEGGTGELFF; CDR3 DNA: TGCAGCATATTTGAAGGGGGCACCGGGGAGCTGTTTTTT
D gene: .; J gene: TRBJ2-5; V gene: TRBV7-2; clone size: few; CDR3 protein: CASSQGIGGSLLETQYF; CDR3 DNA: TGTGCCAGCAGCCAAGGGATTGGGGGGAGCCTGCTTGAGACCCAGTACTTC
D gene: TRBD2; J gene: TRBJ2-3; V gene: TRBV27; clone size: few; CDR3 protein: CASSLIAGVIDTQYF; CDR3 DNA: TGTGCCAGCAGTTTAATCGCGGGAGTCATAGATACGCAGTATTTT
D gene: .; J gene: TRBJ2-7; V gene: TRBV20-1; clone size: .; CDR3 protein: CSAPQRAIVDEQYF; CDR3 DNA: TGCAGTGCGCCGCAGCGGGCCATCGTCGACGAGCAGTACTTC
D gene: .; J gene: TRBJ2-7; V gene: TRBV5-4; clone size: few; CDR3 protein: CASSLPGTQAQYF; CDR3 DNA: TGTGCCAGCAGCTTGCCAGGGACCCAGGCGCAGTACTTC
D gene: .; J gene: TRBJ2-3; V gene: TRBV30; clone size: many; CDR3 protein: CAWPTPGATDTQYF; CDR3 DNA: TGTGCCTGGCCTACCCCTGGTGCCACAGATACGCAGTATTTT
D gene: .; J gene: TRBJ2-7; V gene: TRBV15; clone size: few; CDR3 protein: CATSRGRGGSYEQYF; CDR3 DNA: TGTGCCACCAGCAGAGGCAGGGGAGGCTCCTACGAGCAGTACTTC
D gene: TRBD2; J gene: TRBJ2-5; V gene: TRBV6-5; clone size: few; CDR3 protein: CASSFELAGGDQETQYF; CDR3 DNA: TGTGCCAGCAGTTTCGAACTAGCGGGGGGTGATCAAGAGACCCAGTACTTC
D gene: .; J gene: TRBJ1-1; V gene: TRBV7-9; clone size: few; CDR3 protein: CASSLMDEAFF; CDR3 DNA: TGTGCCAGCAGCTTAATGGACGAAGCTTTCTTT
D gene: TRBD2; J gene: TRBJ2-1; V gene: TRBV28; clone size: many; CDR3 protein: CASGLAGHEQFF; CDR3 DNA: TGTGCCTCGGGACTAGCGGGACATGAGCAGTTCTTC
D gene: .; J gene: TRBJ2-7; V gene: TRBV5-4; clone size: .; CDR3 protein: CASSRFTHEQYF; CDR3 DNA: TGTGCCAGCAGCCGTTTTACCCACGAGCAGTACTTC
D gene: TRBD1; J gene: TRBJ2-2; V gene: TRBV19; clone size: few; CDR3 protein: CASSIPWDSDTGELFF; CDR3 DNA: TGTGCCAGTAGTATCCCCTGGGACAGCGACACCGGGGAGCTGTTTTTT
D gene: TRBD2; J gene: TRBJ2-7; V gene: TRBV2; clone size: many; CDR3 protein: CASRGLAGGGYEQYF; CDR3 DNA: TGTGCCAGCAGAGGACTAGCGGGAGGTGGCTACGAGCAGTACTTC
D gene: .; J gene: TRBJ2-1; V gene: TRBV27; clone size: .; CDR3 protein: CASSWAVQTDYNEQFF; CDR3 DNA: TGTGCCAGCAGTTGGGCCGTACAGACGGACTACAATGAGCAGTTCTTC
D gene: .; J gene: TRBJ1-5; V gene: TRBV6-1; clone size: many; CDR3 protein: CASKEGVYQPQHF; CDR3 DNA: TGTGCCAGCAAAGAGGGGGTCTATCAGCCCCAGCATTTT
D gene: TRBD2; J gene: TRBJ2-5; V gene: TRBV12-3/TRBV12-4; clone size: .; CDR3 protein: CASSYSGRAGTQYF; CDR3 DNA: TGTGCCAGCAGTTACAGCGGGAGGGCGGGGACCCAGTACTTC
D gene: TRBD2; J gene: TRBJ2-1; V gene: TRBV18; clone size: many; CDR3 protein: CASSPPLAGYYYNEQFF; CDR3 DNA: TGTGCCAGCTCACCACCGCTAGCGGGATACTACTACAATGAGCAGTTCTTC
D gene: TRBD1; J gene: TRBJ2-2; V gene: TRBV19; clone size: .; CDR3 protein: CASLPGTGRTGELFF; CDR3 DNA: TGTGCCAGTCTCCCCGGGACAGGGAGGACCGGGGAGCTGTTTTTT
D gene: .; J gene: TRBJ2-7; V gene: TRBV27; clone size: many; CDR3 protein: CASSLNPPLYTGNSEQYF; CDR3 DNA: TGTGCCAGCAGTTTAAACCCGCCCCTATACACAGGGAACAGCGAGCAGTACTTC
D gene: .; J gene: TRBJ2-7; V gene: TRBV12-3/TRBV12-4; clone size: many; CDR3 protein: CASSLRGVSEQYF; CDR3 DNA: TGTGCCAGCAGTTTGAGGGGAGTTAGTGAGCAGTACTTC
D gene: .; J gene: TRBJ1-4; V gene: TRBV20-1; clone size: once; CDR3 protein: CSAAPIWANEKLFF; CDR3 DNA: TGCAGTGCCGCTCCTATTTGGGCTAACGAAAAACTGTTTTTT
D gene: TRBD2; J gene: TRBJ2-7; V gene: TRBV4-1; clone size: many; CDR3 protein: CASSQDGTSGNSNEQYF; CDR3 DNA: TGCGCCAGCAGCCAAGATGGGACTAGCGGGAACTCTAACGAGCAGTACTTC
D gene: .; J gene: TRBJ1-3; V gene: TRBV7-9; clone size: .; CDR3 protein: CASRSDGNTIYF; CDR3 DNA: TGTGCCAGCAGGTCAGATGGAAACACCATATATTTT
D gene: TRBD2; J gene: TRBJ2-3; V gene: TRBV19; clone size: .; CDR3 protein: CASTPTFAGGRTDTQYF; CDR3 DNA: TGTGCCAGTACCCCGACCTTCGCGGGAGGGAGGACAGATACGCAGTATTTT
D gene: .; J gene: TRBJ2-4; V gene: TRBV5-6; clone size: few; CDR3 protein: CASSLGKWRLAAKNIQYF; CDR3 DNA: TGTGCCAGCAGCTTGGGGAAATGGAGGCTCGCGGCCAAAAACATTCAGTACTTC
D gene: TRBD2; J gene: TRBJ2-1; V gene: TRBV30; clone size: many; CDR3 protein: CALRLAGSYNEQFF; CDR3 DNA: TGTGCCTTACGACTAGCGGGTTCCTACAATGAGCAGTTCTTC
D gene: .; J gene: TRBJ1-4; V gene: TRBV19; clone size: once; CDR3 protein: CASSISRGKKKLFF; CDR3 DNA: TGTGCCAGTAGTATAAGTCGGGGGAAAAAAAAACTGTTTTTT